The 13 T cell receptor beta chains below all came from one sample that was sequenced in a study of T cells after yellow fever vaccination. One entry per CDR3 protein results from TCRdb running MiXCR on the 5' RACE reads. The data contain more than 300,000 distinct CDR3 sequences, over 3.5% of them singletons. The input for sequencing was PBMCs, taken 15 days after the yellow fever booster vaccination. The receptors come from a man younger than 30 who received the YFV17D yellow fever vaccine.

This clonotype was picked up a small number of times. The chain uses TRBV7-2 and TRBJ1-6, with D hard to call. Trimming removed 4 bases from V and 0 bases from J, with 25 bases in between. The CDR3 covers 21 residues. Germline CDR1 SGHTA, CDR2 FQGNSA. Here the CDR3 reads CASSSYRGQLTTSSYNSPLHF. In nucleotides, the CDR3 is TGTGCCAGCAGCTCCTACAGAGGGCAGCTTACTACCAGCTCCTATAATTCACCCCTCCACTTT.

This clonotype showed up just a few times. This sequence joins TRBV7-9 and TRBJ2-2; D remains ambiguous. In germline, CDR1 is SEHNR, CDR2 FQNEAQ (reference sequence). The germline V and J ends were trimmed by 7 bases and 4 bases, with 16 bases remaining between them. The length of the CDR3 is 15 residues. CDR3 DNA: TGTGCCAGCACCGCCGGTCCGCGAGGCACCGGGGAGCTGTTTTTT. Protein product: CASTAGPRGTGELFF.

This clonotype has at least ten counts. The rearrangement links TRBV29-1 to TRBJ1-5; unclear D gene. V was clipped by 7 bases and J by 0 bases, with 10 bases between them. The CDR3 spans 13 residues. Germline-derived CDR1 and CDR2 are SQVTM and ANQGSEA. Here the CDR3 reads CSAQWDSNQPQHF. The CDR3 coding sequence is TGCAGCGCCCAATGGGATAGCAATCAGCCCCAGCATTTT.

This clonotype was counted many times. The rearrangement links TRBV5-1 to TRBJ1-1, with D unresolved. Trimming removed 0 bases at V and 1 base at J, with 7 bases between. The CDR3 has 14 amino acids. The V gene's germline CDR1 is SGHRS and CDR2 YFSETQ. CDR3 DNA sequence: TGCGCCAGCAGCTTGGACTCTACGAACACTGAAGCTTTCTTT. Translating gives CASSLDSTNTEAFF.

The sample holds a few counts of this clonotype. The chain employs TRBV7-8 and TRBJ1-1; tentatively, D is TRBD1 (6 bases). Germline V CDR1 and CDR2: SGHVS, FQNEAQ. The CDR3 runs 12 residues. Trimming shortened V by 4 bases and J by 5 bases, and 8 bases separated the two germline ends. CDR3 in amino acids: CASSSGQTEAFF. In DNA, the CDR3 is TGTGCCAGCAGCTCGGGACAAACTGAAGCTTTCTTT.

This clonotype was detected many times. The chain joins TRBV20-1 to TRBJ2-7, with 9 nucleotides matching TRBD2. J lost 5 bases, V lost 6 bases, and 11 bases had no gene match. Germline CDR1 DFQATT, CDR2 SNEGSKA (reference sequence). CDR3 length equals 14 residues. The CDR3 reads CSAKAGGGAHEQYV. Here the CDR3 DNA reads TGCAGTGCCAAAGCGGGGGGAGGGGCCCACGAGCAGTACGTC.

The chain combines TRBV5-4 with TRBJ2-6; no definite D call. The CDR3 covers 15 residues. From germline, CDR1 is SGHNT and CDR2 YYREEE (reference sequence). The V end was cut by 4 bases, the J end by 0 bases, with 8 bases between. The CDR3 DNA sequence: TGTGCCAGCAGCCCCGACCTCTCTGGGGCCAACGTCCTGACTTTC. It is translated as CASSPDLSGANVLTF.

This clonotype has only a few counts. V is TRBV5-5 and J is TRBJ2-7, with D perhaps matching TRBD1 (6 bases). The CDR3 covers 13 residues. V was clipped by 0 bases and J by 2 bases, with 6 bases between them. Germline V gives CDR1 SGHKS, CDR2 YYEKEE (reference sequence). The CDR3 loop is CASSLGDTYEQYF. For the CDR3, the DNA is TGTGCCAGCAGCTTGGGGGACACCTACGAGCAGTACTTC.

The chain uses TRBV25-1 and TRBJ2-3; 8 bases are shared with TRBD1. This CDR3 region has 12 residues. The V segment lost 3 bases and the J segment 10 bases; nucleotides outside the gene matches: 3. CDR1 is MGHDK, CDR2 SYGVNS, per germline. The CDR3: CASSDGQGAQYF. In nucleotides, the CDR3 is TGTGCCAGCAGTGACGGACAGGGAGCGCAGTATTTT.

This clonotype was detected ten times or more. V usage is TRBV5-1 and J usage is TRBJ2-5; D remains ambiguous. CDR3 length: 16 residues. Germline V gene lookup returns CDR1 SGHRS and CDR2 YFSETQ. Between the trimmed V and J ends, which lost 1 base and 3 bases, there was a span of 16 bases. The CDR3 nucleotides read TGCGCCAGCAGCTTGCTGCCCCTTGGGCAGAAAGAGACCCAGTACTTC. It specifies CASSLLPLGQKETQYF.

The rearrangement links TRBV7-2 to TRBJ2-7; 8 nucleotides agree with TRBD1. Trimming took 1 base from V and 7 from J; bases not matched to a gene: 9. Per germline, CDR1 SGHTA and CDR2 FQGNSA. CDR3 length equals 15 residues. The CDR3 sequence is CASSLDGTGPREQYF. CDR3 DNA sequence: TGTGCCAGCAGCTTAGATGGGACAGGACCTCGGGAGCAGTACTTC.

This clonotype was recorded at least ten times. The CDR3 here is CSARTLDLGQPQHF. In DNA, the CDR3 is TGCAGTGCGCGGACATTGGACCTTGGGCAGCCCCAGCATTTT. The rearrangement joins TRBV20-1 to TRBJ1-5; weak D call: TRBD1 (5 bases). V shed 6 bases and J shed 7 bases, with 19 bases lying between them. The germline gives CDR1 DFQATT, CDR2 SNEGSKA (reference sequence). The CDR3 totals 14 residues.

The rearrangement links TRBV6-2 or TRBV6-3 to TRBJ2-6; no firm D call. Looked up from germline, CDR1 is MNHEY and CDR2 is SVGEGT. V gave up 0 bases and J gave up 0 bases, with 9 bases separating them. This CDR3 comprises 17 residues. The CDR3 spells CASSYSVSDSGANVLTF. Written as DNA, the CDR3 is TGTGCCAGCAGTTACTCGGTATCCGACTCTGGGGCCAACGTCCTGACTTTC.